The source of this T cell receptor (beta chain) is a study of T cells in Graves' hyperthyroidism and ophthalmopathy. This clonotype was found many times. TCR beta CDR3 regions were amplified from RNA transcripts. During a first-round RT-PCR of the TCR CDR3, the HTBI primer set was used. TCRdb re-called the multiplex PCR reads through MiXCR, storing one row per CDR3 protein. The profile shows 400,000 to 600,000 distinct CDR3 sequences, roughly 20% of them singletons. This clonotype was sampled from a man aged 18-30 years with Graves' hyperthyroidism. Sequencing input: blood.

As DNA, the CDR3 is TGTGCCAGCAGTTTAGGCGCAGCTCAGCCCCAGCATTTT. This translates into CASSLGAAQPQHF. The chain is built from TRBV12-3 or TRBV12-4 and TRBJ1-5; D not resolved. Trimming cost V 1 base and J 6 bases, with 7 bases left between them. This CDR3 region has 13 residues.